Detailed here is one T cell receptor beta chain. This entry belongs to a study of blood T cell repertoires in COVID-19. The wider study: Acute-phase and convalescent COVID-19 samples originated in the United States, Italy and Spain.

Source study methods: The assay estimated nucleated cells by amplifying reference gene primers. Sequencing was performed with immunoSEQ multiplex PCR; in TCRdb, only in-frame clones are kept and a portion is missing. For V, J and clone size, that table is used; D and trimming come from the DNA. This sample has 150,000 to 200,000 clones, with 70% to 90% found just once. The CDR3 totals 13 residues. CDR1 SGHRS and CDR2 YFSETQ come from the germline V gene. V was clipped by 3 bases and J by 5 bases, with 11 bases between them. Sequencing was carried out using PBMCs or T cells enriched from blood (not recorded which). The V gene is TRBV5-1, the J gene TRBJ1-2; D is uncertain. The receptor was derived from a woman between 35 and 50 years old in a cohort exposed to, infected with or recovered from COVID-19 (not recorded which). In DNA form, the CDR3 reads TGCGCCAGCAGCTCGTCTCCTAGATATGGCTACACCTTC. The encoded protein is CASSSSPRYGYTF.